This TCR beta chain was documented in a study of T cell clonotyping in hematopoietic cell transplantation. Points from the study as a whole: Recipient TCR diversity dropped after transplant; expanded clonotypes rose from day 30 to 180. Broader posttransplant TCR repertoire diversity was predicted by graft donor and pretransplant recipient Inverse Simpson Index values. Without cell sorting, CD4 versus CD8 contributions remain unresolved.

Germline V gene data show CDR1 as SNHLY and CDR2 as FYNNEI. V shed 7 bases and J 6 bases; nucleotides not matched to a gene: 7. The CDR3 sequence is 14 residues long. The data were produced by immunoSEQ multiplex PCR, yet TCRdb's version contains in-frame clones alone and is incomplete. The repertoire holds thousands of clones, with over 65% as singletons. This clone was recorded a few times. Its antigen is currently unknown. The source is a male patient aged 50 to 59 who had an allogeneic stem cell transplant from an unrelated donor, so the T cells may come from the graft donor. Some clones in this sample may be carry-over from other donors' samples. The V gene is TRBV2, the J gene TRBJ1-5; 9 bases align to TRBD1. The sample consisted of PBMCs, taken 100 days after allogeneic stem cell transplant. This chain's CDR3 is CASTRTGEVQPQHF. As DNA, the CDR3 is TGTGCCAGCACCAGGACAGGGGAGGTTCAGCCCCAGCATTTT.